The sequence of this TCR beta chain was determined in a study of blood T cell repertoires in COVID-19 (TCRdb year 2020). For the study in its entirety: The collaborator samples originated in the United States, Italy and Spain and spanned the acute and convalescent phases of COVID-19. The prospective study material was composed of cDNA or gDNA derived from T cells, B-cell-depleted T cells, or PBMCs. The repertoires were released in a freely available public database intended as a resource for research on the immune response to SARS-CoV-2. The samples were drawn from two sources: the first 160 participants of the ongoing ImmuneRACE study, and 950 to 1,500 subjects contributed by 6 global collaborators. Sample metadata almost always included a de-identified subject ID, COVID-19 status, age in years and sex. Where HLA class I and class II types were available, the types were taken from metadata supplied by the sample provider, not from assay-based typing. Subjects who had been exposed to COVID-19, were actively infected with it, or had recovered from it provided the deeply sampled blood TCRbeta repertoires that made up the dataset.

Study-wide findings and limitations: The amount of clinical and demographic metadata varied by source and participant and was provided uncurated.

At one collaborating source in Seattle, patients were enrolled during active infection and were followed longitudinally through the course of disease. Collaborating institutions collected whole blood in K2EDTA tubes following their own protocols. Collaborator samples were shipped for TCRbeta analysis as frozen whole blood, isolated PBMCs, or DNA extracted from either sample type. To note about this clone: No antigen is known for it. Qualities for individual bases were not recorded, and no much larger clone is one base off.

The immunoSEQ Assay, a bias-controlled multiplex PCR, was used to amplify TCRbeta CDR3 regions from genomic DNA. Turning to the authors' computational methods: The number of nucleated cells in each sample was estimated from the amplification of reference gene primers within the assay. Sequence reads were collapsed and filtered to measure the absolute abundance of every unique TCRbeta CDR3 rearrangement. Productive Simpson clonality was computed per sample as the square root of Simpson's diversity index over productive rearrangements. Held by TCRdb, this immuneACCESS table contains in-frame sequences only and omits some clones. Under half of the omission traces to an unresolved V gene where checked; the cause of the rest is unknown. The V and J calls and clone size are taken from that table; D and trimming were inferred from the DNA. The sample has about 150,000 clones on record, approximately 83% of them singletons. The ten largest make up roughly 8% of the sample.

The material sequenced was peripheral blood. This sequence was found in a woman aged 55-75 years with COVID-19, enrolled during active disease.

The bases read TGTGCCAGCTCACCCCGAACGGGGGATAACACCGGGGAGCTGTTTTTT. This yields the protein CASSPRTGDNTGELFF. This chain joins TRBV18 to TRBJ2-2; TRBD2 could be the D gene, as 6 bases match. Deletion took 3 bases off V and 2 bases off J, with a span of 13 bases between the germline ends. The CDR3 numbers 16 residues from cysteine through phenylalanine. CDR3 DNA is the only sequence kept; it has 48 bases, read in frame from the first base. The CDR1 and CDR2 encoded by the germline V gene are KGHSH and LQKENI.